This T cell receptor beta chain was sequenced during a study of monozygotic twins with inflammatory bowel disease (dated by TCRdb to between 2018 and 2021). In the study overall: The full study comprised some 30 monozygotic twin pairs: nine German pairs (four IBD-concordant, five IBD-discordant) and 19 IBD-discordant Danish pairs. The search for disease-associated traits relied mainly on comparing IBD patients with their genetically identical healthy co-twins within discordant pairs. Each individual had, on average, about 151 000 unique TCRalpha sequences and 181 000 unique TCRbeta sequences available for analysis. Study-level results and caveats: The analysis was unable to tell different T cell subtypes apart. The results gave no support for a single strong signal or clonotype linked to IBD. Compared with healthy twins, IBD patients had fewer clonotypes in common with other individuals, a difference most pronounced in patients showing signs of disease activity. Repertoire similarity did not differ between concordant and discordant twins, which could be due to limited statistical power. Because patients received different immunosuppressive treatments, the repertoires may have picked up extra background noise and variability between individuals. TCRbeta repertoire diversity, by inverse Simpson index, was decreased in IBD patients compared with their healthy co-twins.

The library was produced with 5' RACE. The input for every TCR library was 3500 ng of total RNA. For each sample, cDNA was synthesized in eight separate reactions using SMARTScribe reverse transcriptase. During cDNA synthesis, template switching introduced unique molecular identifiers that contained a 6-nucleotide sample barcode. Two nested PCRs of roughly 16 and 10 cycles amplified the TCRalpha and TCRbeta cDNA, and bead purification followed each PCR. Before amplification, the cDNA was both treated with uracil DNA-glycosylase and purified with the QIAquick PCR purification kit. The second PCR added Illumina TruSeq-compatible adapters along with sample-specific barcodes. TapeStation and Qubit were used to check library quality and concentration, and around 4.5 ng of each library went into the pool. The pooled libraries were sequenced with 2 x 100 bp reads and custom sequencing primers on an Illumina HiSeq2500 single-index Rapid Run. The authors' pipeline ran thus. MiGEC version 1.2.6 was used for UMI-based consensus assembly, which corrected PCR and sequencing errors. MiXCR version 2.1.1 was used for V(D)J alignment, clonotype assembly and CDR3 extraction. Gene usage, clonotype sharing and MAIT/NKT TCR abundance were normalised by analysing the top 1000, 10 000 and 20 000 clonotypes per sample. After downsampling to 27 000 UMIs, diversity was calculated as the inverse Simpson index using the vegan R package. Paired Mann-Whitney U tests were applied to discordant twin pairs, and Benjamini-Hochberg correction was used for multiple testing. The reads went through TCRdb reprocessing, and each CDR3 protein sequence gets one entry with no DNA. TCRdb, not the authors, supplied the V and J calls. The sample's records list about 200,000 distinct CDR3 sequences. The ten largest clones capture roughly 7.1% of the sample.

From each donor, a roughly 2.5 ml peripheral blood sample was collected into PAXgene tubes and stored at -80 degrees C. Without any T cell sorting, total RNA was extracted from whole blood using the PAXgene blood miRNA kit on an automated QIAcube. Peripheral blood from monozygotic twin pairs who were concordant or discordant for inflammatory bowel disease underwent deep TCRalpha and TCRbeta repertoire profiling using unique molecular barcoding. Smoking habits were recorded for all twin pairs, with individuals classified as current, former or never smokers. Comments on this clonotype: This receptor's antigen is unknown.

The clonotype originates from a human donor with ulcerative colitis or Crohn's disease, or a healthy co-twin of an affected twin (not recorded which). Sequenced material: blood.

This receptor carries the CDR3 CASSWDFRGETQYF. The chain is encoded by TRBV5-1 joined to TRBJ2-5; TCRdb lists TRBD1, though no DNA is available to test this call. The germline V gene provides CDR1 SGHRS and CDR2 YFSETQ. CDR3 length: 14 amino acids, cysteine to phenylalanine. DNA for this receptor is not on file.